These T cell receptor beta chains were read from a single sample in a study of blood T cells in healthy people across ages. MiXCR, run by TCRdb on the 5' RACE reads, gives a single entry per CDR3 protein. The sample includes 1 million or so distinct CDR3 sequences, 35% to 50% seen only once; the top ten take approximately 20%. The sample consisted of blood. These receptor sequences come from a woman aged 55 to 70 in good health. CDR3s include the opening cysteine and the closing phenylalanine or tryptophan. A D gene is named only where the DNA matches it firmly. Clone size is shown for a subset of rows, as once, few, many or a class of expanded clone.

cdr3_aa | cdr3_nt | cdr3_length | clone_size | j_call | v_call | d_call
CASSFFPRGAKNIQYF | TGTGCCAGCAGTTTTTTCCCCCGTGGAGCCAAAAACATTCAGTACTTC | 16 | NA | TRBJ2-4 | TRBV12-3/TRBV12-4 | NA
CASSLDRDPDTQYF | TGTGCCAGCAGTTTAGACAGGGACCCAGATACGCAGTATTTT | 14 | few | TRBJ2-3 | TRBV12-3/TRBV12-4 | NA
CASSVLAGVEKLFF | TGTGCCAGCAGTGTATTGGCAGGGGTCGAAAAACTGTTTTTT | 14 | NA | TRBJ1-4 | TRBV28 | NA
CASSARQGANERLFF | TGTGCCAGCAGCGCTCGACAGGGGGCGAATGAAAGACTGTTTTTT | 15 | NA | TRBJ1-4 | TRBV9 | TRBD1
CASSMSSYNSPLHF | TGTGCCAGCAGTATGAGCTCCTATAATTCACCCCTCCACTTT | 14 | few | TRBJ1-6 | TRBV27 | NA
CSVGPGQGFYHEQYF | TGCAGCGTTGGCCCGGGACAGGGGTTCTACCACGAGCAGTACTTC | 15 | NA | TRBJ2-7 | TRBV29-1 | TRBD1
CSVEPHSTDTQYF | TGCAGCGTTGAACCACATAGCACAGATACGCAGTATTTT | 13 | NA | TRBJ2-3 | TRBV29-1 | NA
CASSPPGLAVNEQFF | TGTGCCAGCAGTCCCCCGGGACTAGCGGTCAATGAGCAGTTCTTC | 15 | NA | TRBJ2-1 | TRBV7-2 | TRBD2
CASSLTDCTGANVLTF | TGCGCCAGCAGCTTGACCGACTGTACTGGGGCCAACGTCCTGACTTTC | 16 | once | TRBJ2-6 | TRBV5-1 | NA
CASSLYAEGYEQYF | TGTGCCAGCAGCTTATACGCAGAGGGCTACGAGCAGTACTTC | 14 | NA | TRBJ2-7 | TRBV7-2 | NA
CSARDGTYNEQFF | TGCAGCGCTAGGGACGGAACTTACAATGAGCAGTTCTTC | 13 | few | TRBJ2-1 | TRBV29-1 | NA
CSAVAGTFDEQYF | TGCAGTGCTGTAGCGGGAACCTTCGACGAGCAGTACTTC | 13 | NA | TRBJ2-7 | TRBV20-1 | TRBD2
CASSLIQGATRKTYYEQYF | TGTGCCAGCAGCCTCATACAGGGGGCCACCAGAAAAACCTACTACGAGCAGTACTTC | 19 | NA | TRBJ2-7 | TRBV11-2 | TRBD1
CASSPRQGIYGYTF | TGTGCCAGCAGCCCAAGACAGGGGATCTATGGCTACACCTTC | 14 | NA | TRBJ1-2 | TRBV7-2 | TRBD1
CAISEGGGLYSNQPQHF | TGTGCCATCAGTGAGGGAGGAGGCCTGTATAGCAATCAGCCCCAGCATTTT | 17 | NA | TRBJ1-5 | TRBV10-3 | NA
CAGSGTSRYNEQFF | TGTGCCGGCTCCGGGACTAGCAGGTACAATGAGCAGTTCTTC | 14 | once | TRBJ2-1 | TRBV12-3/TRBV12-4 | TRBD2
CASSGRQSQETQYF | TGTGCCAGCAGTGGTCGGCAGAGCCAAGAGACCCAGTACTTC | 14 | few | TRBJ2-5 | TRBV2 | NA
CASSVKTGATDTQYF | TGTGCCAGCAGCGTTAAGACAGGGGCCACAGATACGCAGTATTTT | 15 | NA | TRBJ2-3 | TRBV9 | TRBD1
CASSSTLGDGWIDTQYF | TGTGCCAGCAGTTCCACCTTAGGGGACGGATGGATAGATACGCAGTATTTT | 17 | NA | TRBJ2-3 | TRBV27 | NA
CSYPTTGPVTGYTF | TGCAGTTACCCCACGACAGGGCCCGTTACTGGCTACACCTTC | 14 | once | TRBJ1-2 | TRBV20-1 | TRBD1
CASSQGSLATTYNEQFF | TGCGCCAGCAGCCAAGGTTCACTAGCGACCACCTACAATGAGCAGTTCTTC | 17 | many | TRBJ2-1 | TRBV4-1 | TRBD2
CASSDSGGIGQPQHF | TGCGCCAGCAGCGACTCGGGGGGCATAGGACAGCCCCAGCATTTT | 15 | NA | TRBJ1-5 | TRBV5-1 | NA
CASSVGVQMIDTQYF | TGTGCCAGCAGCGTAGGAGTCCAGATGATAGATACGCAGTATTTT | 15 | NA | TRBJ2-3 | TRBV9 | NA
CSASLGATTNYGYTF | TGCAGTGCTAGTTTAGGGGCCACTACTAACTATGGCTACACCTTC | 15 | few | TRBJ1-2 | TRBV20-1 | NA
CASRTGDTDTEAFF | TGCGCCAGCAGGACAGGGGACACGGACACTGAAGCTTTCTTT | 14 | NA | TRBJ1-1 | TRBV5-1 | TRBD1
CSARQGPSGSADTQYF | TGCAGCGCCCGACAGGGACCTAGCGGGAGCGCAGATACGCAGTATTTT | 16 | few | TRBJ2-3 | TRBV29-1 | TRBD2
CASSSTGKLAYEQYF | TGTGCCAGCAGTTCCACAGGGAAATTGGCCTACGAGCAGTACTTC | 15 | NA | TRBJ2-7 | TRBV12-3/TRBV12-4 | NA
CASSRKPPGGGNYEQYF | TGTGCCAGCAGCCGTAAGCCTCCAGGGGGCGGTAACTACGAGCAGTACTTC | 17 | NA | TRBJ2-7 | TRBV27 | TRBD1
CASSLSRVTGANVLTF | TGTGCCAGCAGTTTATCCCGTGTCACTGGGGCCAACGTCCTGACTTTC | 16 | few | TRBJ2-6 | TRBV27 | NA
CASSVEDNYGYTF | TGTGCCAGCAGCGTAGAGGACAACTATGGCTACACCTTC | 13 | many | TRBJ1-2 | TRBV9 | NA
CSARVWTGGVYQPQHF | TGCAGTGCTAGAGTTTGGACAGGGGGCGTTTATCAGCCCCAGCATTTT | 16 | NA | TRBJ1-5 | TRBV20-1 | TRBD1
CASREGGYGYTF | TGCGCCAGCAGAGAAGGGGGTTATGGCTACACCTTC | 12 | NA | TRBJ1-2 | TRBV5-1 | NA
CAWRELTGELFF | TGTGCCTGGAGAGAACTTACCGGGGAGCTGTTTTTT | 12 | NA | TRBJ2-2 | TRBV30 | NA
CASSLFGQGTYNEQFF | TGTGCCAGCAGCTTATTTGGACAGGGGACTTACAATGAGCAGTTCTTC | 16 | NA | TRBJ2-1 | TRBV7-6 | TRBD1
CSGSSGRATYEQYF | TGCAGTGGGTCGAGCGGGAGGGCCACCTACGAGCAGTACTTC | 14 | NA | TRBJ2-7 | TRBV20-1 | TRBD2
CASSLSGMGELFF | TGTGCCAGCAGTTTGAGCGGGATGGGGGAGCTGTTTTTT | 13 | NA | TRBJ2-2 | TRBV12-3/TRBV12-4 | TRBD2
CASSLDLRNTIYF | TGTGCCAGCAGCTTAGATCTGAGAAACACCATATATTTT | 13 | once | TRBJ1-3 | TRBV7-2 | NA
CSAGPGLAKNIQYF | TGCAGTGCTGGGCCTGGGTTAGCCAAAAACATTCAGTACTTC | 14 | few | TRBJ2-4 | TRBV20-1 | NA
CASSVSGDTYYEQYF | TGCGCCAGCAGCGTGAGCGGGGATACCTACTACGAGCAGTACTTC | 15 | NA | TRBJ2-7 | TRBV5-1 | TRBD2
CSARAFTQKGRTNNSPLHF | TGCAGTGCTAGGGCTTTCACCCAGAAGGGACGGACCAATAATTCACCCCTCCACTTT | 19 | NA | TRBJ1-6 | TRBV20-1 | NA
CSVEDVRDRGTETQYF | TGCAGCGTGGAAGATGTAAGGGACAGGGGCACAGAGACGCAGTATTTT | 16 | once | TRBJ2-3 | TRBV29-1 | TRBD1
CASSLVAGWQGYTGELFF | TGTGCCAGCAGTTTAGTAGCAGGTTGGCAGGGATATACCGGGGAGCTGTTTTTT | 18 | NA | TRBJ2-2 | TRBV27 | NA
CASSFSSGPYNEQFF | TGCGCCAGCAGCTTTTCTAGCGGGCCCTACAATGAGCAGTTCTTC | 15 | once | TRBJ2-1 | TRBV5-1 | TRBD2
CASSLAPLMGGRYTSGYTF | TGCGCCAGCAGCTTGGCGCCACTCATGGGAGGGCGTTATACCTCTGGCTACACCTTC | 19 | NA | TRBJ1-2 | TRBV5-1 | NA
CSARERRGLAEPRLSYNEQFF | TGCAGTGCTAGAGAAAGAAGGGGACTAGCGGAGCCGAGACTCTCCTACAATGAGCAGTTCTTC | 21 | NA | TRBJ2-1 | TRBV20-1 | TRBD2
CASSHSGDKLFF | TGCGCCAGCAGCCACTCTGGCGACAAACTGTTTTTT | 12 | NA | TRBJ1-4 | TRBV4-1 | NA
CATVAVVSYNEQYF | TGTGCCACCGTAGCGGTTGTCTCCTACAATGAGCAGTACTTC | 14 | NA | TRBJ2-7 | TRBV28 | NA
CASSGTSGAYNEQFF | TGTGCCAGCAGCGGTACTAGCGGAGCATACAATGAGCAGTTCTTC | 15 | NA | TRBJ2-1 | TRBV7-2 | TRBD2
CASSYAEDGNEKLFF | TGTGCCAGCAGCTATGCCGAGGACGGTAATGAAAAACTGTTTTTT | 15 | NA | TRBJ1-4 | TRBV16 | NA
CASSLYKDVAFF | TGTGCCAGCAGTCTCTACAAAGACGTAGCTTTCTTT | 12 | NA | TRBJ1-1 | TRBV12-3/TRBV12-4 | NA